Shown below are 2 T cell receptor beta chains from a single sample sequenced in a study of cytomegalovirus exposure and HLA in healthy donors. 13 Jbeta primers and 60 Vbeta primers were used for the PCR. Produced via immunoSEQ multiplex PCR; TCRdb's table is partial and in-frame only. The sample is made up of more than 30,000 clones, and the top ten hold approximately 9% of it. Sequenced sample: PBMCs. The receptors were sampled from a man between 40 and 49 years old in good health and CMV-seropositive.

The J gene is TRBJ1-1, the V gene TRBV7-9; the match to TRBD1 covers 9 bases. V shed 7 bases and J 2 bases; nucleotides not matched to a gene: 5. Germline V gene data show CDR1 as SEHNR and CDR2 as FQNEAQ (reference sequence). CDR3 length: 14 amino acids. In DNA form, the CDR3 reads TGTGCCAGCACCGAACAGGGGGCAAACACTGAAGCTTTCTTT. Its translation is CASTEQGANTEAFF.

The chain links TRBV19 to TRBJ2-5, with TRBD2 as a possible D gene (6 bases). This CDR3 has 14 residues. Germline CDR1 LNHDA, CDR2 SQIVND (reference sequence). The germline V and J ends were trimmed by 4 bases and 2 bases, with 11 bases remaining between them. The CDR3 coding sequence is TGTGCCAGTAGTACAGTGGGGGGTCAAGAGACCCAGTACTTC. Amino acid sequence: CASSTVGGQETQYF.